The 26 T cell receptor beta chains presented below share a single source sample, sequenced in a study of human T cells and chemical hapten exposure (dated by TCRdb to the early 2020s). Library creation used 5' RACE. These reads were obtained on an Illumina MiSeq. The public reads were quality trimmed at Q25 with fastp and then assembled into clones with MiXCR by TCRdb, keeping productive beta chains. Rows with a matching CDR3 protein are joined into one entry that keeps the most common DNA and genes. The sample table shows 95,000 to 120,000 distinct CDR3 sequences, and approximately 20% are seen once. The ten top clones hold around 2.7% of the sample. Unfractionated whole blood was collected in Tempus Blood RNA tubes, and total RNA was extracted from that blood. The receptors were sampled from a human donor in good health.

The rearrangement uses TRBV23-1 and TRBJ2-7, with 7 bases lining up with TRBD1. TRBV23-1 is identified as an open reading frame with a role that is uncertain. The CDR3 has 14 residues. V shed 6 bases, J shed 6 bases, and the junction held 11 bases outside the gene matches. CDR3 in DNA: TGCGCCAGCAGCAAAACGACAGGGAGAGTCGAGCAGTACTTC. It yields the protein CASSKTTGRVEQYF.

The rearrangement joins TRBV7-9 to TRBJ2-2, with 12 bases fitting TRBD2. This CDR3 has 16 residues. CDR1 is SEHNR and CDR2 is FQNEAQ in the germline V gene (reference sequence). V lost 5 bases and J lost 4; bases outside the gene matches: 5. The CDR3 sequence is CASSLGLAGPTGELFF. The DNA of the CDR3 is TGTGCCAGCAGCCTCGGACTAGCGGGACCCACCGGGGAGCTGTTTTTT. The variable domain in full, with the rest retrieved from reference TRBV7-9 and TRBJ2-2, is DTGVSQNPRHKITKRGQNVTFRCDPISEHNRLYWYRQTLGQGPEFLTYFQNEAQLEKSRLLSDRFSAERPKGSFSTLEIQRTEQGDSAMYLCASSLGLAGPTGELFFGEGSRLTVL.

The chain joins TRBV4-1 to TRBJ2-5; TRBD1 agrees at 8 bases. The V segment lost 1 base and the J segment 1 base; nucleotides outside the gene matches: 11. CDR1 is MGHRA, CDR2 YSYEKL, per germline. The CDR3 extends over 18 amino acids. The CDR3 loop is CASSQVPQGAGSQETQYF. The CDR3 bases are TGCGCCAGCAGCCAAGTCCCCCAGGGGGCGGGAAGCCAAGAGACCCAGTACTTC.

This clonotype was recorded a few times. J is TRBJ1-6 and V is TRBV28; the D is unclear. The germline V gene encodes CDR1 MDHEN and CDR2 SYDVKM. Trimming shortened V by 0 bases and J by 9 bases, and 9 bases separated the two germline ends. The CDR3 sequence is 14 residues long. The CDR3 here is CASSLWITGSPLHF. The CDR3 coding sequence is TGTGCCAGCAGTTTATGGATAACGGGTTCACCCCTCCACTTT.

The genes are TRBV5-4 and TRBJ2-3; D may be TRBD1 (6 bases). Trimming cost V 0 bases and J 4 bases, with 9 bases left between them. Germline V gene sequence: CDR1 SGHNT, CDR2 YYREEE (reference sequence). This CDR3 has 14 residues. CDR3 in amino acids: CASSLGQVADTQYF. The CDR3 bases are TGTGCCAGCAGCTTGGGACAGGTTGCAGATACGCAGTATTTT.

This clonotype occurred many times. The CDR3 region has the DNA TGCGCCAGCAGCCATAGCGGGAGGGATTTTAATGAGCAGTTCTTC. This encodes CASSHSGRDFNEQFF. This chain joins TRBV4-1 and TRBJ2-1, with 11 bases lining up with TRBD2. The CDR3 has 15 residues. Trimming took 3 bases from V and 7 from J; bases not matched to a gene: 5. Looked up from germline, CDR1 is MGHRA and CDR2 is YSYEKL.

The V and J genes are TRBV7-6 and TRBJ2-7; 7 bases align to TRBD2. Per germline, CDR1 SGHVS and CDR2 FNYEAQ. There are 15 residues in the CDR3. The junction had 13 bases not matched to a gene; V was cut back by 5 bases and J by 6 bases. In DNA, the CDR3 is TGTGCCAGCAGCAGTGGGGGGAGGGCCCTTCGCGAGCAGTACTTC. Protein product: CASSSGGRALREQYF.

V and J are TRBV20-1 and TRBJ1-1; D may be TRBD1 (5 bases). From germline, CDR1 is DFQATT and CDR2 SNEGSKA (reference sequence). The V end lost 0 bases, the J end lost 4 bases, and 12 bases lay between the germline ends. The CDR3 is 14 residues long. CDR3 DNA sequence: TGCAGTGCTAGAGATCCGAGGGGTGTCACTGAAGCTTTCTTT. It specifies CSARDPRGVTEAFF.

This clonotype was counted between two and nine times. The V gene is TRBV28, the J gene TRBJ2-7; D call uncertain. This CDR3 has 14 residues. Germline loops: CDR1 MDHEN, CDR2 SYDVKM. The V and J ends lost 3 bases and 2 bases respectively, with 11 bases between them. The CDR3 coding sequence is TGTGCCAGCAGTTTCCCCTCCATACCCTACGAGCAGTACTTC. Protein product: CASSFPSIPYEQYF.

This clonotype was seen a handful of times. CDR3 sequence: CASSTRSGQPQHF. DNA for the CDR3: TGTGCCAGCAGCACAAGGTCGGGTCAGCCCCAGCATTTT. The chain couples TRBV28 to TRBJ1-5; D ambiguous. The CDR3 sequence is 13 residues long. Trimming took off 6 bases at V and 6 bases at J, with 12 bases between the two ends. Germline CDR1 and CDR2: MDHEN and SYDVKM.

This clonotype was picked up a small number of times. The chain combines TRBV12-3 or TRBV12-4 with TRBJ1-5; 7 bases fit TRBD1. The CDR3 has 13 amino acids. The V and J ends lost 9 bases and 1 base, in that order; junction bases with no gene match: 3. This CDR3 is CASGTVSNQPQHF. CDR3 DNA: TGTGCCAGTGGGACAGTAAGCAATCAGCCCCAGCATTTT.

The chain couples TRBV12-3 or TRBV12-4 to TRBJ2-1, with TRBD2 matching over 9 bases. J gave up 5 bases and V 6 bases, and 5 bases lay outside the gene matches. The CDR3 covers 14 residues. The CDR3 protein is CASSPGLANNEQFF. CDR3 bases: TGTGCCAGCAGCCCGGGACTAGCAAACAATGAGCAGTTCTTC.

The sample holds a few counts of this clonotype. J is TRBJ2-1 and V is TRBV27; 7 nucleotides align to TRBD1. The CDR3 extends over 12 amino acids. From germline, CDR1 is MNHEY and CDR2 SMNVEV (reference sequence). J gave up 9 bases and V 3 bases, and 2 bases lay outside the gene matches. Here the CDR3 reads CASSFDRAEQFF. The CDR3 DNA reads TGTGCCAGCAGTTTCGACAGGGCTGAGCAGTTCTTC.

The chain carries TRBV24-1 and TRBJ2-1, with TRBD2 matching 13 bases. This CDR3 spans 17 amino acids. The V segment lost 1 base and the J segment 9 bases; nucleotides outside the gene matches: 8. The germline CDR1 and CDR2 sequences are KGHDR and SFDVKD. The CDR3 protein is CATSDLLAGGPPGEQFF. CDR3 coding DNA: TGTGCCACCAGTGATTTACTAGCGGGAGGGCCCCCCGGTGAGCAGTTCTTC.

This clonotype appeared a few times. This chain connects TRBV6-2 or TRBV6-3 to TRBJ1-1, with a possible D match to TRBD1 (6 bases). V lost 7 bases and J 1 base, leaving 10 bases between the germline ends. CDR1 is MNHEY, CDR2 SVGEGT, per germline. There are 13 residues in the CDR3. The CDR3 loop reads CASKAGENTEAFF. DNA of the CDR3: TGTGCCAGCAAGGCAGGGGAGAACACTGAAGCTTTCTTT.

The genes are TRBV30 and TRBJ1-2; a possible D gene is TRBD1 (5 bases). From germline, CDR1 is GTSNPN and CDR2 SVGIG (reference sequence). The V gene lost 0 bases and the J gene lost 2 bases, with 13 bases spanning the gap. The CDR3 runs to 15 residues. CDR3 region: CAWSVPGLENYGYTF. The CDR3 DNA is TGTGCCTGGAGTGTACCGGGGCTGGAGAACTATGGCTACACCTTC.

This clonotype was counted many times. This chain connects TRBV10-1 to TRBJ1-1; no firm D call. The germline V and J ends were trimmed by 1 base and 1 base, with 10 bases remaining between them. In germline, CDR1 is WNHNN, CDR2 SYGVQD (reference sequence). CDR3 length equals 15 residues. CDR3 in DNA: TGCGCCAGCAGTGAGTTGGTAGGGCCGAACACTGAAGCTTTCTTT. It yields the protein CASSELVGPNTEAFF.

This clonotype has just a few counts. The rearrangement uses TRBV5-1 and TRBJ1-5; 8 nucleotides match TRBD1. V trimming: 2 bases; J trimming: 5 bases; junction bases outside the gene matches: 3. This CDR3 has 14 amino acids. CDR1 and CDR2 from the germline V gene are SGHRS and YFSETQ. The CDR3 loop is CASSLGTGHQPQHF. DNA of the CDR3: TGCGCCAGCAGCTTAGGGACAGGTCATCAGCCCCAGCATTTT.

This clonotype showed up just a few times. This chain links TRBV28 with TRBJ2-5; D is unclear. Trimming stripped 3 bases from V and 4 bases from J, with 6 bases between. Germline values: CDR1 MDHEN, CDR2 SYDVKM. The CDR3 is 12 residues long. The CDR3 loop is CASSLTVETQYF. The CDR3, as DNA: TGTGCCAGCAGTTTGACCGTAGAGACCCAGTACTTC.

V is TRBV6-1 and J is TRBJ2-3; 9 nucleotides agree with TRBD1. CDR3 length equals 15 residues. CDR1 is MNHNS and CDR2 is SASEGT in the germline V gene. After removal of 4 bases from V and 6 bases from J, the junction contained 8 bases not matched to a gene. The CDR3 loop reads CASSGGGTGSDTQYF. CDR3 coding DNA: TGTGCCAGCAGTGGAGGCGGGACAGGGTCGGATACGCAGTATTTT.

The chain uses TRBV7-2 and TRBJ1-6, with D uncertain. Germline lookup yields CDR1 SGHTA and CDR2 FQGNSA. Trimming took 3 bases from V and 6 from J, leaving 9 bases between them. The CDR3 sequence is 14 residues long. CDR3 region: CASSFGLSNSPLHF. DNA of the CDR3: TGTGCCAGCAGCTTTGGACTGAGTAATTCACCCCTCCACTTT.

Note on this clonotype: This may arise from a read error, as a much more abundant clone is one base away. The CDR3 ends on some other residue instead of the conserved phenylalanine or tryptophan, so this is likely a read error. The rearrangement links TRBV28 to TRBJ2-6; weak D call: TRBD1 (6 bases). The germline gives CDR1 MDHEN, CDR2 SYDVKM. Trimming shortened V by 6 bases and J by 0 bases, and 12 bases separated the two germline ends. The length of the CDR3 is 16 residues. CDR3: CASRVTGGSGANVLTS. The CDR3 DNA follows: TGTGCCAGCAGGGTGACAGGTGGCTCTGGGGCCAACGTCCTGACTTCC.

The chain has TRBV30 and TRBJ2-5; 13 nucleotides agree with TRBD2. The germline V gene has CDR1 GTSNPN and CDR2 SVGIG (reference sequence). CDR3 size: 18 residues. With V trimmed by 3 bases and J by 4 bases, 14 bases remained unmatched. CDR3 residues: CAWRVGPIGLAGVETQYF. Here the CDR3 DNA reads TGTGCCTGGAGAGTAGGGCCCATTGGACTAGCGGGAGTAGAGACCCAGTACTTC.

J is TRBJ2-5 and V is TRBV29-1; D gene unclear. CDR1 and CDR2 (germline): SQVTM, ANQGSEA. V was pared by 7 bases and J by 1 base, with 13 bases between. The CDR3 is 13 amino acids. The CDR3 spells CSGQGRFQETQYF. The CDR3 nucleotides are TGCAGCGGACAAGGACGGTTCCAAGAGACCCAGTACTTC.

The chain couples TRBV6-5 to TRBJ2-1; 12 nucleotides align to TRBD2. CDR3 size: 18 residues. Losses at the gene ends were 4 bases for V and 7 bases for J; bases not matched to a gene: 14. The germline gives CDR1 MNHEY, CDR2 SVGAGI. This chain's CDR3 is CASSSFPGPSGRGNEQFF. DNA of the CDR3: TGTGCCAGCAGTTCATTCCCAGGGCCTAGCGGGAGGGGTAATGAGCAGTTCTTC.

CDR3 sequence (DNA): TGTGCCAGCAGCTTAAGCGGGAGGGTTAGCTCCTACAATGAGCAGTTCTTC. Its translation is CASSLSGRVSSYNEQFF. The chain couples TRBV7-2 to TRBJ2-1, with 10 nucleotides matching TRBD2. This CDR3 comprises 17 residues. Germline CDR1 and CDR2: SGHTA and FQGNSA. The V and J ends lost 2 bases and 0 bases, in that order; junction bases with no gene match: 4.